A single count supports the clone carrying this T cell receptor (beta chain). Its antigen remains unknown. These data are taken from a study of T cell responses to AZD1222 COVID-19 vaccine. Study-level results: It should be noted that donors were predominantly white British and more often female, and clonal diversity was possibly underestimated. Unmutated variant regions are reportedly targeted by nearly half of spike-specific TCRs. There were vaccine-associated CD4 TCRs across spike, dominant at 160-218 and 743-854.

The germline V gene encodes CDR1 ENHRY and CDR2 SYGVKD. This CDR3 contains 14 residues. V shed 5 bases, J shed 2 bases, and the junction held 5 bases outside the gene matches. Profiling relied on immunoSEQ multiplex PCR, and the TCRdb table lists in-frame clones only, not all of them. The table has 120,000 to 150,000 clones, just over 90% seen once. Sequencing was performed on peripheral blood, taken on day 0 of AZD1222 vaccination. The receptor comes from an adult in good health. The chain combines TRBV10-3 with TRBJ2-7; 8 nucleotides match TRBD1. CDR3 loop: CAISSGTGAYEQYF. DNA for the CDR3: TGTGCCATCAGTTCCGGGACAGGAGCCTACGAGCAGTACTTC.